Below, one T cell receptor beta chain is given with its context. The record originates from a study of T cell changes during pregnancy in multiple sclerosis. Between the trimmed V and J ends, which lost 1 base and 4 bases, there was a span of 13 bases. This CDR3 is built from 15 residues. CDR1 is MGHRA, CDR2 YSYEKL, per germline. The repertoire was sequenced with immunoSEQ multiplex PCR; TCRdb's copy has only in-frame clones and lacks some. The table lists more than 90,000 clones, 80% to 95% of them singletons. This chain joins TRBV4-1 and TRBJ2-5, with D possibly matching TRBD2 (6 bases). This receptor was taken from a female donor with multiple sclerosis, enrolled in a pregnancy study. The sample was peripheral blood, taken in the second trimester of pregnancy. In nucleotides, the CDR3 is TGCGCCAGCAGCCAAGGGGAAGGGGAGGTAGAGACCCAGTACTTC. Residues: CASSQGEGEVETQYF.